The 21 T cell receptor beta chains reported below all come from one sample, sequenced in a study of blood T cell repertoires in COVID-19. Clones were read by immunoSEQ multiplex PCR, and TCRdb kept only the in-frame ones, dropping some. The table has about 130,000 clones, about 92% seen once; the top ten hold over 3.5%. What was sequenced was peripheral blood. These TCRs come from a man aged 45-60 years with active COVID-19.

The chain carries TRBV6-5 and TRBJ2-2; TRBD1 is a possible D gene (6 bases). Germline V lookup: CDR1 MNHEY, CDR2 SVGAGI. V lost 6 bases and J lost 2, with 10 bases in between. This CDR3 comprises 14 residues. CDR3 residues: CASRRTANTGELFF. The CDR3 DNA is TGTGCCAGCAGGCGGACAGCAAACACCGGGGAGCTGTTTTTT.

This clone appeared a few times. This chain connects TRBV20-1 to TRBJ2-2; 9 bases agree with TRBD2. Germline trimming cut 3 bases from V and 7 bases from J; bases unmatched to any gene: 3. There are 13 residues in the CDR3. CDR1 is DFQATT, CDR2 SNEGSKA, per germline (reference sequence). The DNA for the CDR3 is TGCAGTGCTAGTGGCGGGGGGGGCGGGGAGCTGTTTTTT. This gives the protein CSASGGGGGELFF.

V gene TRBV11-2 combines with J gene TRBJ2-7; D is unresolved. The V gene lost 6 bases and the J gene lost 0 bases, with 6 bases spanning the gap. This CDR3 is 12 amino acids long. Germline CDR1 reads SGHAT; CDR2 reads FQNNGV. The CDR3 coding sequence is TGTGCCAGCAGGACTTTCTCCTACGAGCAGTACTTC. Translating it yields CASRTFSYEQYF.

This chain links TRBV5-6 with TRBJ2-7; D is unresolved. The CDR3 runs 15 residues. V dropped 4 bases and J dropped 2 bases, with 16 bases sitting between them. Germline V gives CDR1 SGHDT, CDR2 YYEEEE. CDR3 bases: TGTGCCAGCAGCCCCGGCCAGGTTCGAACCTACGAGCAGTACTTC. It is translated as CASSPGQVRTYEQYF.

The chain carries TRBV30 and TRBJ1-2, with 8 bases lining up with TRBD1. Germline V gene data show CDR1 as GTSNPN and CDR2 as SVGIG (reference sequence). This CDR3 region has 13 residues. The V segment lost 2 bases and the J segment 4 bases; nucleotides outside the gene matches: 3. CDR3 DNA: TGTGCCTGGAGTCGACAGGGGAGCTATGGCTACACCTTC. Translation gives CAWSRQGSYGYTF.

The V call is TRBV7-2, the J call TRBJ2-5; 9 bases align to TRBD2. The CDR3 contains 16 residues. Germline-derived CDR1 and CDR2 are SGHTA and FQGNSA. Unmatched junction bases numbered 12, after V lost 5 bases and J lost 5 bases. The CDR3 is CASSPWGSGGLETQYF. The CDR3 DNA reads TGTGCCAGCAGCCCGTGGGGTAGCGGGGGCTTGGAGACCCAGTACTTC.

CDR3 sequence reads: CASSVRAANVLTF. The CDR3 DNA sequence: TGTGCCAGCAGTGTCAGGGCCGCCAACGTCCTGACTTTC. The gene calls are TRBV12-3 or TRBV12-4 and TRBJ2-6; D perhaps matches TRBD1 (5 bases). The germline V and J ends were trimmed by 5 bases and 7 bases, with 9 bases remaining between them. This CDR3 region has 13 residues.

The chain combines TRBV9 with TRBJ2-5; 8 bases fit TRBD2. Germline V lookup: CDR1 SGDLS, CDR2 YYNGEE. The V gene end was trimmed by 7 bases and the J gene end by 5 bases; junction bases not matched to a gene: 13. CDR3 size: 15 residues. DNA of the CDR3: TGTGCCAGCTCAATGACGGGGGGGCCTTTCGAGACCCAGTACTTC. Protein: CASSMTGGPFETQYF.

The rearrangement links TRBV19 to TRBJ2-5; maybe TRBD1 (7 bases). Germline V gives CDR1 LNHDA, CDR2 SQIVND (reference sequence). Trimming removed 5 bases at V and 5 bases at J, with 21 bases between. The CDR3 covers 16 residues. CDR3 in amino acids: CASSPGGTASGETQYF. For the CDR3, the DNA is TGTGCCAGTAGTCCAGGAGGGACAGCCTCTGGGGAGACCCAGTACTTC. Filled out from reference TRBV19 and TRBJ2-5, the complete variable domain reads DGGITQSPKYLFRKEGQNVTLSCEQNLNHDAMYWYRQDPGQGLRLIYYSQIVNDFQKGDIAEGYSVSREKKESFPLTVTSAQKNPTAFYLCASSPGGTASGETQYFGPGTRLLVL.

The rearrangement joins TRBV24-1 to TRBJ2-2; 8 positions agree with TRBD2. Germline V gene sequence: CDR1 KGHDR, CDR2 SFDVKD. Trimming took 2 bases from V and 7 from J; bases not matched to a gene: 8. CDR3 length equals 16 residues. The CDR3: CATSDSSGRIGGELFF. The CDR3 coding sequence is TGTGCCACCAGTGATTCCAGCGGGAGAATTGGCGGGGAGCTGTTTTTT.

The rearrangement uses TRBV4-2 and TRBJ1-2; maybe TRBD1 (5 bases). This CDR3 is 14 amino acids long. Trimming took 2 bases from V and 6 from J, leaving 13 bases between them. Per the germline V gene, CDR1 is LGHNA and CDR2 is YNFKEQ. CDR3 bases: TGTGCCAGCAGCCAATTGGTAGACAGAAATGGCTACACCTTC. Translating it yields CASSQLVDRNGYTF.

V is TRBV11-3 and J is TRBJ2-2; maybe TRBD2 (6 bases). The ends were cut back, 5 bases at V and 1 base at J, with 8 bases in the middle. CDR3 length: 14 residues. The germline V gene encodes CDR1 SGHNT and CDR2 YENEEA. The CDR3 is CASSPGGNTGELFF. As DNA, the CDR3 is TGTGCCAGCAGCCCCGGGGGGAACACCGGGGAGCTGTTTTTT. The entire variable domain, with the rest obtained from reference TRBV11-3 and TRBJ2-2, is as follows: EAGVVQSPRYKIIEKKQPVAFWCNPISGHNTLYWYLQNLGQGPELLIRYENEEAVDDSQLPKDRFSAERLKGVDSTLKIQPAELGDSAVYLCASSPGGNTGELFFGEGSRLTVL.

CDR3 in amino acids: CASSLISYNEQFF. The CDR3 nucleotides read TGTGCCAGCAGCTTAATCAGCTACAATGAGCAGTTCTTC. This chain joins TRBV11-2 and TRBJ2-1; D uncertain. The V gene lost 2 bases and the J gene lost 3 bases, with 5 bases spanning the gap. The CDR3 covers 13 residues. Germline values: CDR1 SGHAT, CDR2 FQNNGV.

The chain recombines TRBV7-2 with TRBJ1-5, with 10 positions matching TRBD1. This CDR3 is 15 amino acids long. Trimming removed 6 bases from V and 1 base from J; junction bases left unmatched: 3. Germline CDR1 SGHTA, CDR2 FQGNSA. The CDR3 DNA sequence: TGTGCCAGCAGTCCGACAGGGGGCAGCAATCAGCCCCAGCATTTT. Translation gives CASSPTGGSNQPQHF.

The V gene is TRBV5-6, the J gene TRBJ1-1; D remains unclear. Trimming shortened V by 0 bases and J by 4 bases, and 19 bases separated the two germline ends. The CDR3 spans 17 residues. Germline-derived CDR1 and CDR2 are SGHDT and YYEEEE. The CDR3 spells CASSLERTPGRGTEAFF. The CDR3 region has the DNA TGTGCCAGCAGCTTGGAACGAACACCGGGTCGCGGCACTGAAGCTTTCTTT. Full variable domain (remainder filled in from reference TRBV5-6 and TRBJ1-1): DAGVTQSPTHLIKTRGQQVTLRCSPKSGHDTVSWYQQALGQGPQFIFQYYEEEERQRGNFPDRFSGHQFPNYSSELNVNALLLGDSALYLCASSLERTPGRGTEAFFGQGTRLTVV.

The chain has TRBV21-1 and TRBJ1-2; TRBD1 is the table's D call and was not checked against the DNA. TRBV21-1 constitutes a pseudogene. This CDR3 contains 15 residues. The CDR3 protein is CASSKYPGQVDGYTF. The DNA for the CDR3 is TGTGCCAGCAGCAAATATCCAGGACAAGTCGATGGCTACACCTTC.

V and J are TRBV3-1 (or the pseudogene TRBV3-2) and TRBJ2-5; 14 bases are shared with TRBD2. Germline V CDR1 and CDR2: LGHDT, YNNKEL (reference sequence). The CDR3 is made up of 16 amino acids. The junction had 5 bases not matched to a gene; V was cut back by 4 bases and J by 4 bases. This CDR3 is CASSPRLAGGIETQYF. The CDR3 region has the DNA TGTGCCAGCAGCCCCCGACTAGCGGGGGGGATAGAGACCCAGTACTTC.

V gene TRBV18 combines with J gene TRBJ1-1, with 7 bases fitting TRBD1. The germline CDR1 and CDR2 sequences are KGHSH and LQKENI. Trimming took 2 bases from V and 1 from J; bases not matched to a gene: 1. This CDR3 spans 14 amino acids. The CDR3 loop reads CASSPGTENTEAFF. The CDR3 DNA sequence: TGTGCCAGCTCACCAGGGACAGAGAACACTGAAGCTTTCTTT.

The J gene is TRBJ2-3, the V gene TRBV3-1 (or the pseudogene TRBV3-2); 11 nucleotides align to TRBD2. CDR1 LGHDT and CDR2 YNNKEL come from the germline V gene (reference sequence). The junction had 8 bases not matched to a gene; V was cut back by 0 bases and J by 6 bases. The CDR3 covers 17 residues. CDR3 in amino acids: CASSQEKLAGGPDTQYF. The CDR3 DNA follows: TGTGCCAGCAGCCAAGAGAAATTAGCGGGAGGGCCCGATACGCAGTATTTT.

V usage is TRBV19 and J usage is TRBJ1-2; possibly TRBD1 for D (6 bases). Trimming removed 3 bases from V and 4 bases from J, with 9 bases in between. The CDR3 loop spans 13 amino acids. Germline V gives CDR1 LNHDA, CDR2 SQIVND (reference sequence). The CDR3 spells CASSMSQGYGYTF. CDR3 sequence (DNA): TGTGCCAGTAGTATGTCACAGGGCTATGGCTACACCTTC.

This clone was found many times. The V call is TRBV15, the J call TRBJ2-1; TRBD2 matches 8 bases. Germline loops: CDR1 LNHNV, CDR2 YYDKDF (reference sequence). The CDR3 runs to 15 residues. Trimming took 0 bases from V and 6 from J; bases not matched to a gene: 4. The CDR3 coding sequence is TGTGCCACCAGCAGAGATCGGCTAGCGGGCAATGAGCAGTTCTTC. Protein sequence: CATSRDRLAGNEQFF. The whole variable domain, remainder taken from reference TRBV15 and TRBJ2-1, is DAMVIQNPRYQVTQFGKPVTLSCSQTLNHNVMYWYQQKSSQAPKLLFHYYDKDFNNEADTPDNFQSRRPNTSFCFLDIRSPGLGDTAMYLCATSRDRLAGNEQFFGPGTRLTVL.